Listed below are T cell receptor beta chains from one sample, sequenced in a study of T cell repertoires in cytomegalovirus infection. TCRdb called the reads again in MiXCR, with one record for every CDR3 protein. The profile shows hundreds of thousands of distinct CDR3 sequences, about a third of them singletons. Their antigen targets remain unknown. The sample consisted of cultured CD8+ T cells from PBMCs, taken from culture after CMV antigen stimulation. Receptors originate from a human donor in good health (CMV status not recorded). Some clones in this sample may be carry-over from other donors' samples. CDR3s include the opening cysteine and the closing phenylalanine or tryptophan. D genes are given only for firm matches. Rows may omit the clone size; those that give it use once, few, many or a size class.

v_gene: TRBV6-1
j_gene: TRBJ2-2
d_gene: TRBD2
abundance: .
CDR3nt: TGTGCCAGCGGGAGGGGGAACACCGGGGAGCTGTTTTTT
CDR3aa: CASGRGNTGELFF

v_gene: TRBV2
j_gene: TRBJ2-5
d_gene: TRBD1
abundance: .
CDR3nt: TGTGCCAGCCCTAGACAGGGGGGACAAGAGACCCAGTACTTC
CDR3aa: CASPRQGGQETQYF

v_gene: TRBV5-4
j_gene: TRBJ2-2
d_gene: TRBD1
abundance: few
CDR3nt: TGTGCCAGCAGCGTAGGGACAGACCTTTTGGGCGGGGAGCTGTTTTTT
CDR3aa: CASSVGTDLLGGELFF

v_gene: TRBV7-6
j_gene: TRBJ2-5
d_gene: .
abundance: .
CDR3nt: TGTGCCAGCAGCTTAGAACAGGGGGGGCAAGAGACCCAGTACTTC
CDR3aa: CASSLEQGGQETQYF

v_gene: TRBV7-6
j_gene: TRBJ1-5
d_gene: .
abundance: .
CDR3nt: TGTGCCAGCAGCCAGGGGATCGGGGATCAGCCCCAGCATTTT
CDR3aa: CASSQGIGDQPQHF

v_gene: TRBV5-4
j_gene: TRBJ2-3
d_gene: TRBD2
abundance: few
CDR3nt: TGTGCCAGCAGTCTGACGGGGGGGCCCCCAGATACGCAGTATTTT
CDR3aa: CASSLTGGPPDTQYF

v_gene: TRBV20-1
j_gene: TRBJ2-4
d_gene: .
abundance: once
CDR3nt: TGCAGTGCTAGAGAGGTCGAAAACATTCAGTACTTC
CDR3aa: CSAREVENIQYF

v_gene: TRBV7-6
j_gene: TRBJ2-2
d_gene: TRBD2
abundance: few
CDR3nt: TGTGCCAGCAGCCCCAAGGGACTAGCGGGGAACACCGGGGAGCTGTTTTTT
CDR3aa: CASSPKGLAGNTGELFF

v_gene: TRBV2
j_gene: TRBJ1-1
d_gene: TRBD1
abundance: .
CDR3nt: TGTGCCAGCAGTGGGGGACAGGAGGCGAACACTGAAGCTTTCTTT
CDR3aa: CASSGGQEANTEAFF

v_gene: TRBV7-9
j_gene: TRBJ2-1
d_gene: TRBD1
abundance: .
CDR3nt: TGTGCCAGCAGGGCTCAAGACAGGGTGCGCAGGGGCAATGAGCAGTTCTTC
CDR3aa: CASRAQDRVRRGNEQFF

v_gene: TRBV5-4
j_gene: TRBJ2-3
d_gene: .
abundance: few
CDR3nt: TGTGCCAGCAGCTTGGATGTAGGGTCCTTGGCAGATACGCAGTATTTT
CDR3aa: CASSLDVGSLADTQYF

v_gene: TRBV7-9
j_gene: TRBJ2-1
d_gene: .
abundance: few
CDR3nt: TGTGCCAGCAGCTTAGCCGGGTCCCCGAGCCGTGAGCAGTTCTTC
CDR3aa: CASSLAGSPSREQFF

v_gene: TRBV28
j_gene: TRBJ2-3
d_gene: .
abundance: .
CDR3nt: TGTGCCAGCAGTTTATCGGTGATGGGGGGAGGTGGCACAGATACGCAGTATTTT
CDR3aa: CASSLSVMGGGGTDTQYF

v_gene: TRBV6-1
j_gene: TRBJ2-1
d_gene: TRBD2
abundance: .
CDR3nt: TGTGCCAGCAGTGAAGCGCCAGCGGGGGCCAACAATGTGCAGTTCTTC
CDR3aa: CASSEAPAGANNVQFF

v_gene: TRBV6-1
j_gene: TRBJ1-6
d_gene: .
abundance: few
CDR3nt: TGTGCCAGCAGTGAATCGTTCTCACCCCTCCACTTT
CDR3aa: CASSESFSPLHF

v_gene: TRBV27
j_gene: TRBJ2-7
d_gene: .
abundance: .
CDR3nt: TGTGCCAGCAGTTACTCCCTGGGGGACCGTACGTCCTACGAGCAGTACTTC
CDR3aa: CASSYSLGDRTSYEQYF

v_gene: TRBV4-1
j_gene: TRBJ2-1
d_gene: TRBD1
abundance: .
CDR3nt: TGCGCCAGCAGCCAAGATCTTGGCAGGGGGCCTTACAATGAGCAGTTCTTC
CDR3aa: CASSQDLGRGPYNEQFF

v_gene: TRBV7-6
j_gene: TRBJ1-1
d_gene: .
abundance: few
CDR3nt: TGTGCCAGCAGTTCCGACGGGATGCGGACTGAAGCTTTCTTT
CDR3aa: CASSSDGMRTEAFF

v_gene: TRBV7-9
j_gene: TRBJ2-1
d_gene: .
abundance: few
CDR3nt: TGTGCCAGCAGCTTAGAAGGGTTCTACAATGAGCAGTTCTTC
CDR3aa: CASSLEGFYNEQFF

v_gene: TRBV7-3
j_gene: TRBJ1-1
d_gene: .
abundance: few
CDR3nt: TGTGCCAGCAGCTCCCAAGGGGGTCTGAACACTGAAGCTTTCTTT
CDR3aa: CASSSQGGLNTEAFF

v_gene: TRBV4-2
j_gene: TRBJ2-1
d_gene: .
abundance: .
CDR3nt: TGTGCCAGCAGTTCGATGGGGGCCCCCAATGAGCAGTTCTTC
CDR3aa: CASSSMGAPNEQFF

v_gene: TRBV19
j_gene: TRBJ2-7
d_gene: .
abundance: few
CDR3nt: TGTGCCAGTAGTATCGGTCCCCGACTGATCTACGAGCAGTACTTC
CDR3aa: CASSIGPRLIYEQYF

v_gene: TRBV10-3
j_gene: TRBJ1-1
d_gene: .
abundance: few
CDR3nt: TGTGCCATCAAGTATAACACTGAAGCTTTCTTT
CDR3aa: CAIKYNTEAFF

v_gene: TRBV2
j_gene: TRBJ2-1
d_gene: TRBD2
abundance: .
CDR3nt: TGTGCCAGCAGTTTGGGACAGCCAAACGGACTAGCGGGGGGGCAAGTTCTTGAGCAGTTCTTC
CDR3aa: CASSLGQPNGLAGGQVLEQFF

v_gene: TRBV12-3/TRBV12-4
j_gene: TRBJ2-7
d_gene: .
abundance: few
CDR3nt: TGTGCCAGCAGTTTCCCCCGGTCTACTTTCGACAGGAGGCCCTACGAGCAGTACTTC
CDR3aa: CASSFPRSTFDRRPYEQYF

v_gene: TRBV2
j_gene: TRBJ1-1
d_gene: .
abundance: many
CDR3nt: TGTGCCAGCAGTTTTGACGGCAGGGACACTGAAGCTTTCTTT
CDR3aa: CASSFDGRDTEAFF

v_gene: TRBV10-3
j_gene: TRBJ1-6
d_gene: .
abundance: few
CDR3nt: TGTGCCATCGGTGGGGAGCAGGGGAACTCACCCCTCCACTTT
CDR3aa: CAIGGEQGNSPLHF

v_gene: TRBV6-5
j_gene: TRBJ1-6
d_gene: .
abundance: few
CDR3nt: TGTGCCAGCAGTTACTCGAAGGATTTTCTCCACTTT
CDR3aa: CASSYSKDFLHF

v_gene: TRBV27
j_gene: TRBJ1-3
d_gene: .
abundance: .
CDR3nt: TGTGCCAGCAGTTCGCGGACATCGGGGGACACCATATATTTT
CDR3aa: CASSSRTSGDTIYF

v_gene: TRBV12-3/TRBV12-4
j_gene: TRBJ2-4
d_gene: TRBD2
abundance: once
CDR3nt: TGTGCCAGCAGACCCAGCAGCGGGGGACACCTCGCCAGAAACGTTCAGTACTTC
CDR3aa: CASRPSSGGHLARNVQYF

v_gene: TRBV6-2/TRBV6-3
j_gene: TRBJ1-6
d_gene: .
abundance: .
CDR3nt: TGTGCCATCTCTACTTGGGGCTCCTATAATTCACCCCTCCACTTT
CDR3aa: CAISTWGSYNSPLHF

v_gene: TRBV25-1
j_gene: TRBJ2-5
d_gene: TRBD1
abundance: .
CDR3nt: TGTGCCAGCAGTGAATATTTTGGGGGACAGGGGCTAGAGACCCAGTACTTC
CDR3aa: CASSEYFGGQGLETQYF

v_gene: TRBV7-9
j_gene: TRBJ2-2
d_gene: TRBD2
abundance: .
CDR3nt: TGTGCCAGCAGCCGACTAGCCATATCCGCCGGGGAGCTGTTTTTT
CDR3aa: CASSRLAISAGELFF

v_gene: TRBV9
j_gene: TRBJ2-1
d_gene: TRBD2
abundance: .
CDR3nt: TGTGCCAGCGGTCTGGGACTAGCGGGGGGATCCTACAATGAGCAGTTCTTC
CDR3aa: CASGLGLAGGSYNEQFF

v_gene: TRBV4-2
j_gene: TRBJ2-1
d_gene: TRBD1
abundance: .
CDR3nt: TGTGCCAGCAGCCCTTACCTTAGCAGGGGGTTCTACAATGAGCAGTTCTTC
CDR3aa: CASSPYLSRGFYNEQFF

v_gene: TRBV29-1
j_gene: TRBJ2-2
d_gene: .
abundance: .
CDR3nt: TGCAGCGGGGGCAGCAACACCGGGGAGCTGTTTTTT
CDR3aa: CSGGSNTGELFF